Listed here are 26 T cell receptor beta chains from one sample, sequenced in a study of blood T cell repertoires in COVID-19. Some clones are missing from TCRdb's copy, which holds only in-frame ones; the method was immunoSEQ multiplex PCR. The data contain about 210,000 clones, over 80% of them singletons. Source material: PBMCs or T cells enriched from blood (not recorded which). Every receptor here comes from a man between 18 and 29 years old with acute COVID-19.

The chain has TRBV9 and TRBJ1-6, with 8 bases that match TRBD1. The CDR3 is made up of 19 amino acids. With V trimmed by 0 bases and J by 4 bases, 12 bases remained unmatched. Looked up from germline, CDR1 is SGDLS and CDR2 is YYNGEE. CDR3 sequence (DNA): TGTGCCAGCAGCGTAGGTGGACAGGGTTGGCCCCTTTATAATTCACCCCTCCACTTT. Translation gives CASSVGGQGWPLYNSPLHF.

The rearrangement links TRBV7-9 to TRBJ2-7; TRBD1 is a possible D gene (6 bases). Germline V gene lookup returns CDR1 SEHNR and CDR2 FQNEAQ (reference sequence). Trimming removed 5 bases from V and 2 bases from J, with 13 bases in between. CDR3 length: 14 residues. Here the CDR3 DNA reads TGTGCCAGCAGCCCAGGGGACAACCCCTACGAGCAGTACTTC. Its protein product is CASSPGDNPYEQYF.

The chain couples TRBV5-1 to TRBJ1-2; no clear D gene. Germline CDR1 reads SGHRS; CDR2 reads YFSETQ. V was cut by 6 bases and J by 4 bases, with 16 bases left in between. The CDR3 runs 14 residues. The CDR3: CASKANLGSYGYTF. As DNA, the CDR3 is TGCGCCAGCAAGGCCAACCTGGGCAGCTATGGCTACACCTTC.

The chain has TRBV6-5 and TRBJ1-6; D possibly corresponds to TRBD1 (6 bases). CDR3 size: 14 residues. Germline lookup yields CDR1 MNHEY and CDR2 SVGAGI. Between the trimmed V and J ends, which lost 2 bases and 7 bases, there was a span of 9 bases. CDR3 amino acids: CASSYDRLNSPLHF. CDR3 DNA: TGTGCCAGCAGTTACGACAGGTTGAATTCACCCCTCCACTTT.

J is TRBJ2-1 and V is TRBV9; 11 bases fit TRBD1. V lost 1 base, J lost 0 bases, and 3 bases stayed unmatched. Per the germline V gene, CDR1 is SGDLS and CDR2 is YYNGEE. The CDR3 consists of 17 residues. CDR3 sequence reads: CASSVQGTGGSYNEQFF. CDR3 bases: TGTGCCAGCAGCGTACAGGGGACAGGGGGCTCCTACAATGAGCAGTTCTTC.

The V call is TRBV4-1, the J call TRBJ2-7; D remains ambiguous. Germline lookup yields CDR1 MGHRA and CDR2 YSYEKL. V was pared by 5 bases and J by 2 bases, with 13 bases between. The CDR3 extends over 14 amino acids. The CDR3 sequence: CASSTMTSTYEQYF. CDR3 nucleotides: TGCGCCAGCAGCACGATGACTTCGACCTACGAGCAGTACTTC.

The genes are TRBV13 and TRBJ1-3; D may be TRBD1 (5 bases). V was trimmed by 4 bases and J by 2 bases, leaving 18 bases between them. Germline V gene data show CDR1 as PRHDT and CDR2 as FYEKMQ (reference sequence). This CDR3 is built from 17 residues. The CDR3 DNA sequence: TGTGCCAGCAGCTCACCGGGGGGAGGCGGGCCTGGAAACACCATATATTTT. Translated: CASSSPGGGGPGNTIYF.

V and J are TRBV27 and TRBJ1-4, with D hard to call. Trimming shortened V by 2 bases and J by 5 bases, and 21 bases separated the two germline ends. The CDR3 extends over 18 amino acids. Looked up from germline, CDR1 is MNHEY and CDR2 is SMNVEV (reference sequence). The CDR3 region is CASSLRLPPGVGNEKLFF. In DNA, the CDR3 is TGTGCCAGCAGTTTAAGACTACCTCCCGGGGTCGGGAATGAAAAACTGTTTTTT.

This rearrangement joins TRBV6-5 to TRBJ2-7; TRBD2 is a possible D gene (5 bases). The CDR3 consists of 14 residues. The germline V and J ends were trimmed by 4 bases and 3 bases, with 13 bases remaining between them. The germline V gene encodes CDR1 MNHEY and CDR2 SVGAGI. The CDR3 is CASSFGIFHYEQYF. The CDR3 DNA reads TGTGCCAGCAGTTTCGGGATTTTCCACTACGAGCAGTACTTC.

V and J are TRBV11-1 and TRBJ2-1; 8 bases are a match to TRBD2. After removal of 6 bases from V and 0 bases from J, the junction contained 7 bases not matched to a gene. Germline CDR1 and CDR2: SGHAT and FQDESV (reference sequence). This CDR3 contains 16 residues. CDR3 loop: CASRTRGGRSYNEQFF. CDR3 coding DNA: TGTGCCAGCAGAACCCGGGGGGGGCGCTCCTACAATGAGCAGTTCTTC.

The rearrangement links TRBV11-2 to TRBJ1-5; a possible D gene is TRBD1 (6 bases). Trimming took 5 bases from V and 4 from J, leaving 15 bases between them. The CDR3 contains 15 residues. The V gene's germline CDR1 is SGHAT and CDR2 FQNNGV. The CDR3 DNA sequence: TGTGCCAGCAGCCCCCAGGGAGGGGGAAATCAGCCCCAGCATTTT. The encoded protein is CASSPQGGGNQPQHF.

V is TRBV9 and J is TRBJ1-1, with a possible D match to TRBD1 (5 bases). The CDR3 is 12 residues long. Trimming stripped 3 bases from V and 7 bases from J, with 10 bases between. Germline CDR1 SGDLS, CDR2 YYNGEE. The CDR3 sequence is CASSDLGGEAFF. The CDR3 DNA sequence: TGTGCCAGCAGCGATCTCGGGGGTGAAGCTTTCTTT.

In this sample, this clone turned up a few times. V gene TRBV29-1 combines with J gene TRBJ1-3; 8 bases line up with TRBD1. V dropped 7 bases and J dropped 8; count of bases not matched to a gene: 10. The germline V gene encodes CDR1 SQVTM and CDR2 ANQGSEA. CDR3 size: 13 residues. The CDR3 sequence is CSALGQGPHTIYF. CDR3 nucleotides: TGCAGCGCTCTAGGACAGGGTCCGCACACCATATATTTT. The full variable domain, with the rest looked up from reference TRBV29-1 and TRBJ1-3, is SAVISQKPSRDICQRGTSLTIQCQVDSQVTMMFWYRQQPGQSLTLIATANQGSEATYESGFVIDKFPISRPNLTFSTLTVSNMSPEDSSIYLCSALGQGPHTIYFGEGSWLTVV.

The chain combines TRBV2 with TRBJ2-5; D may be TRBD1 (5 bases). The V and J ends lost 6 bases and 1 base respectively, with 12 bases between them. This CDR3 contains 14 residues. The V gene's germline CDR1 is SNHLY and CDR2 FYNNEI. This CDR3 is CASREDTSQETQYF. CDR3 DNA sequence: TGTGCCAGCAGAGAGGACACATCCCAAGAGACCCAGTACTTC.

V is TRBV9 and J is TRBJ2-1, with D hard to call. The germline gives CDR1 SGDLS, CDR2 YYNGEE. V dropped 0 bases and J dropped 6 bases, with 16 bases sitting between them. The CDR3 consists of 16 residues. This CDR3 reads CASSVGSQGVTNEQFF. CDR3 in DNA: TGTGCCAGCAGCGTAGGTAGCCAAGGAGTTACCAATGAGCAGTTCTTC.

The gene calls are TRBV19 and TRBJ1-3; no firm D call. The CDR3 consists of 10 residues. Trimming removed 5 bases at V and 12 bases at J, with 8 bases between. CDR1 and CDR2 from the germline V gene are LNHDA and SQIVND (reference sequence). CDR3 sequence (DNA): TGTGCCAGTAGTTCCGGGGACATATATTTT. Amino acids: CASSSGDIYF.

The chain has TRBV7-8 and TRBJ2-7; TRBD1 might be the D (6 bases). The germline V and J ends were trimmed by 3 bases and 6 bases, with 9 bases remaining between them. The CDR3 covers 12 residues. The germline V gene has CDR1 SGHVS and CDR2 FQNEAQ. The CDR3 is CASSLLGGEQYF. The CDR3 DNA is TGTGCCAGCAGCTTGCTAGGGGGCGAGCAGTACTTC.

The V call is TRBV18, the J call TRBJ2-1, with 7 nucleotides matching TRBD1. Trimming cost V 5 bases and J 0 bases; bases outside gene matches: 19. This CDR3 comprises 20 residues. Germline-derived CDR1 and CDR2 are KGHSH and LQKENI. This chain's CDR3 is CASSTGQPGRDGHSYNEQFF. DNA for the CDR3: TGTGCCAGCTCAACGGGACAGCCGGGACGAGACGGGCACTCCTACAATGAGCAGTTCTTC.

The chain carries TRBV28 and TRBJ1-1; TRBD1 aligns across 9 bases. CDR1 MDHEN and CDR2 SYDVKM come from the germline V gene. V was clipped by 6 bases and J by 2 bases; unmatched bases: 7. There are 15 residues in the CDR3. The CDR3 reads CASSPWTGENTEAFF. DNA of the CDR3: TGTGCCAGCAGCCCGTGGACAGGGGAAAACACTGAAGCTTTCTTT.

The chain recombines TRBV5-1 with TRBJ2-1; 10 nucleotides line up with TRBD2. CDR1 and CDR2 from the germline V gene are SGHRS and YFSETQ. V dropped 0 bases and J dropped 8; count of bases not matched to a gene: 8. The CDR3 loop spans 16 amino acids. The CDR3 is CASSLVASGSSHEQFF. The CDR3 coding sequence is TGCGCCAGCAGCTTGGTGGCTAGCGGGAGTTCGCATGAGCAGTTCTTC.

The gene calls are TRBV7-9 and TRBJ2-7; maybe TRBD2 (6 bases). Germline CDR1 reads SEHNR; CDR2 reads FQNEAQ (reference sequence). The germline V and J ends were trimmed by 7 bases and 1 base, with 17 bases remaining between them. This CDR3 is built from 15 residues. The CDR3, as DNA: TGTGCCAGCACCAAAGGGGTAGCGGCTTCCTACGAGCAGTACTTC. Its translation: CASTKGVAASYEQYF.

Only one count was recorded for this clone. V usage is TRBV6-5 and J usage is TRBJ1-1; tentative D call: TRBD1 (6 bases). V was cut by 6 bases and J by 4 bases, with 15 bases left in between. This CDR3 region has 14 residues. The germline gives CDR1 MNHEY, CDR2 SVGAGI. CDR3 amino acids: CASRLQGGSTEAFF. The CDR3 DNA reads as TGTGCCAGCAGGTTACAGGGAGGGAGCACTGAAGCTTTCTTT.

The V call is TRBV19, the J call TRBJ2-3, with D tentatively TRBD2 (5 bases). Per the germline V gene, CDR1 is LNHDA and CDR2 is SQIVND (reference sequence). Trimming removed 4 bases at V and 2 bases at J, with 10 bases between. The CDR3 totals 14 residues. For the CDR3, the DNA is TGTGCCAGTAGTAGAGCGGAACACACAGATACGCAGTATTTT. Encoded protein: CASSRAEHTDTQYF.

CDR3 sequence reads: CASTSDRDGSPLHF. The CDR3 DNA reads as TGTGCCAGTACTTCCGACAGGGATGGCTCACCCCTCCACTTT. The gene calls are TRBV19 and TRBJ1-6; TRBD1 agrees at 7 bases. The length of the CDR3 is 14 residues. The V and J ends lost 7 bases and 10 bases, in that order; junction bases with no gene match: 10. Germline CDR1 and CDR2: LNHDA and SQIVND (reference sequence).

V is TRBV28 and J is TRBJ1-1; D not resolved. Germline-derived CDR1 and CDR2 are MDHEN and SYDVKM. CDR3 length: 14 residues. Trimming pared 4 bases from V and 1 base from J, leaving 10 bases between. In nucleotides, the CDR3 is TGTGCCAGCAGTTCATCACAGAAGAACACTGAAGCTTTCTTT. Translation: CASSSSQKNTEAFF.

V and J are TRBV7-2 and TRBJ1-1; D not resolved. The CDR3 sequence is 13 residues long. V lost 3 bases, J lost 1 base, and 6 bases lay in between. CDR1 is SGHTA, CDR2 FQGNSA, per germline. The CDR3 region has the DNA TGTGCCAGCAGCTTCTCAGAGAACACTGAAGCTTTCTTT. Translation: CASSFSENTEAFF.